Following are 27 T cell receptor beta chains from one sample sequenced in a study of human T cells and chemical hapten exposure (dated by TCRdb to the early 2020s). The time point label here, explained by the study, means: patch test 2, 6 weeks after DPC sensitization. The treatment or condition label corresponds to: therapeutic diphenylcyclopropenone sensitization with weekly scalp DPC. Library prep was done by RACE. Sequenced on a NextSeq 500. The public reads were reanalyzed by TCRdb: fastp trimming at Q25, MiXCR alignment, in-frame beta chains only. Duplicate CDR3 protein sequences are folded into a single record with the most common DNA and genes. Recorded for this sample are some 88,000 distinct CDR3 sequences; more than 9.5% of them occurred a single time. The ten largest clones represent under 2.5% of the sample. This specimen consisted of whole blood, obtained in connection with sensitization to the hapten diphenylcyclopropenone (DPC). The source is a man in his forties or fifties with alopecia areata. Some clones in this sample may be carry-over from other donors' samples.

The CDR3, as DNA: TGCGCCAGCAGCTCTGGAGTAGGGGCGACTAATGAAAAACTGTTTTTT. It codes for CASSSGVGATNEKLFF. J is TRBJ1-4 and V is TRBV5-1; D perhaps matches TRBD1 (5 bases). The CDR3 has 16 residues. The germline CDR1 and CDR2 sequences are SGHRS and YFSETQ. Trimming shortened V by 3 bases and J by 2 bases, and 14 bases separated the two germline ends.

The chain couples TRBV20-1 to TRBJ2-1, with 8 bases lining up with TRBD2. Trimming took 0 bases from V and 8 from J; bases not matched to a gene: 9. This CDR3 is built from 15 residues. CDR1 DFQATT and CDR2 SNEGSKA come from the germline V gene (reference sequence). This CDR3 is CSARDYGRAGDEQFF. CDR3 sequence (DNA): TGCAGTGCTAGAGATTACGGGAGGGCCGGAGATGAGCAGTTCTTC.

The rearrangement links TRBV20-1 to TRBJ1-6; tentatively, D is TRBD1 (6 bases). The CDR3 has 15 amino acids. Germline CDR1 is DFQATT and CDR2 is SNEGSKA (reference sequence). The ends were cut back, 3 bases at V and 7 bases at J, with 16 bases in the middle. The CDR3 coding sequence is TGCAGTGCTAGCGTCCTGGGGGGGGCGAATTCACCCCTCCACTTT. Its translation: CSASVLGGANSPLHF.

The chain joins TRBV15 to TRBJ2-1; D could derive from TRBD1 or TRBD2 (7 bases each). V was shortened by 4 bases and J by 9 bases, with 22 bases between the two germline ends. The CDR3 totals 16 residues. Germline V gene lookup returns CDR1 LNHNV and CDR2 YYDKDF (reference sequence). The CDR3 loop reads CATSTETSRGDIEQFF. Written as DNA, the CDR3 is TGTGCCACCAGCACCGAGACTAGCAGGGGGGACATTGAGCAGTTCTTC.

The genes are TRBV7-2 and TRBJ2-3; 10 positions agree with TRBD2. The ends lost 8 bases at V and 0 bases at J; junction bases unmatched: 8. Germline V gene sequence: CDR1 SGHTA, CDR2 FQGNSA. The CDR3 contains 16 residues. CDR3 sequence (DNA): TGTGCCAGCGCGGTAGCGGGAGGCTCTAGCACAGATACGCAGTATTTT. This gives the protein CASAVAGGSSTDTQYF.

This clonotype was counted many times. V gene TRBV6-2 or TRBV6-3 combines with J gene TRBJ1-1; D is unclear. Trimming removed 5 bases from V and 3 bases from J, with 4 bases in between. CDR3 length equals 11 residues. The germline CDR1 and CDR2 sequences are MNHEY and SVGEGT. In nucleotides, the CDR3 is TGTGCCAGCAGTCGGGACACTGAAGCTTTCTTT. Protein: CASSRDTEAFF.

This clonotype showed up many times. The rearrangement uses TRBV25-1 and TRBJ1-2, with TRBD1 matching over 8 bases. CDR3 length: 15 amino acids. Germline V lookup: CDR1 MGHDK, CDR2 SYGVNS. V dropped 1 base and J dropped 4; count of bases not matched to a gene: 5. The CDR3 nucleotides read TGTGCCAGCAGTGAATTTAACAGGGGGTCCTATGGCTACACCTTC. This sequence encodes CASSEFNRGSYGYTF.

This chain uses TRBV28 with TRBJ2-5, with 12 bases identical to TRBD1. The germline V gene encodes CDR1 MDHEN and CDR2 SYDVKM. The length of the CDR3 is 16 residues. The J segment lost 4 bases and the V segment lost 5 bases, leaving 8 bases of the junction unmatched. The CDR3 protein is CASSPGGTGGAETQYF. For the CDR3, the DNA is TGTGCCAGCAGTCCTGGGGGGACAGGGGGCGCAGAGACCCAGTACTTC.

This clonotype was counted only a few times. The chain is built from TRBV29-1 and TRBJ2-5, with a possible D match to TRBD2 (6 bases). Trimming pared 4 bases from V and 1 base from J, leaving 16 bases between. Germline V lookup: CDR1 SQVTM, CDR2 ANQGSEA. The CDR3 has 15 amino acids. CDR3: CSVAGGAALQETQYF. In DNA, the CDR3 is TGCAGCGTTGCGGGCGGGGCCGCACTCCAAGAGACCCAGTACTTC. Complete variable domain (other parts from reference TRBV29-1 and TRBJ2-5): SAVISQKPSRDICQRGTSLTIQCQVDSQVTMMFWYRQQPGQSLTLIATANQGSEATYESGFVIDKFPISRPNLTFSTLTVSNMSPEDSSIYLCSVAGGAALQETQYFGPGTRLLVL.

This clonotype was picked up many times. This chain joins TRBV6-1 and TRBJ2-7, with D hard to call. CDR3 length equals 11 residues. Per germline, CDR1 MNHNS and CDR2 SASEGT. Trimming removed 8 bases at V and 5 bases at J, with 10 bases between. CDR3 protein: CASFLGNEQYV. DNA of the CDR3: TGTGCCAGCTTTCTAGGAAACGAGCAGTACGTC.

The table lists this clonotype with a few counts. The chain joins TRBV29-1 to TRBJ2-1, with a possible D match to TRBD2 (6 bases). V lost 3 bases to trimming and J lost 9 bases, with 12 bases between them. The CDR3 loop spans 12 amino acids. Germline loops: CDR1 SQVTM, CDR2 ANQGSEA. In DNA, the CDR3 is TGCAGCGTTGAGGGCGGGACTGGTGAGCAGTTCTTC. The encoded protein is CSVEGGTGEQFF.

This clonotype was counted only a few times. This chain joins TRBV7-2 and TRBJ2-6, with no clear D. The V end was cut by 4 bases, the J end by 0 bases, with 4 bases between. There are 14 residues in the CDR3. Germline CDR1 SGHTA, CDR2 FQGNSA. DNA of the CDR3: TGTGCCAGCAGCTGGGGCTCTGGGGCCAACGTCCTGACTTTC. Protein: CASSWGSGANVLTF.

Many counts were recorded for this clonotype. The chain has TRBV28 and TRBJ1-1; D uncertain. Trimming shortened V by 4 bases and J by 0 bases, and 12 bases separated the two germline ends. CDR3 length: 15 residues. Germline V lookup: CDR1 MDHEN, CDR2 SYDVKM. The CDR3 DNA reads as TGTGCCAGCAGTTCCCCTCTCCTCATGAACACTGAAGCTTTCTTT. Its translation is CASSSPLLMNTEAFF.

The chain joins TRBV12-3 or TRBV12-4 to TRBJ2-7; 7 bases fit TRBD2. This CDR3 is 13 amino acids long. After removal of 8 bases from V and 6 bases from J, the junction contained 10 bases not matched to a gene. CDR3 DNA sequence: TGTGCCAGCGGGGTGGCGGGAGTAGGCGAGCAGTACGTC. Translated, it gives CASGVAGVGEQYV.

This clonotype was counted only a few times. The rearrangement joins TRBV20-1 to TRBJ2-3; 8 positions match TRBD1. The CDR3 loop spans 18 amino acids. CDR1 DFQATT and CDR2 SNEGSKA come from the germline V gene (reference sequence). V shed 0 bases, J shed 1 base, and the junction held 12 bases outside the gene matches. The CDR3 is CSARDSRGQGRRTDTQYF. DNA for the CDR3: TGCAGTGCTAGAGACAGTAGAGGACAGGGAAGGCGCACAGATACGCAGTATTTT.

The V call is TRBV6-6, the J call TRBJ2-7; tentatively, D is TRBD1 or TRBD2 (5 bases each). CDR3 length equals 15 residues. Per germline, CDR1 MNHNY and CDR2 SVGAGI (reference sequence). Trimming shortened V by 3 bases and J by 5 bases, and 17 bases separated the two germline ends. CDR3 loop: CASSYPPRGVHEQYF. In DNA form, the CDR3 reads TGTGCCAGCAGTTATCCCCCGCGAGGGGTCCACGAGCAGTACTTC.

The chain couples TRBV7-8 to TRBJ2-7; D possibly corresponds to TRBD2 (5 bases). CDR1 SGHVS and CDR2 FQNEAQ come from the germline V gene. Deletions cut 6 bases from V and 0 bases from J, with 12 bases between. This CDR3 spans 14 amino acids. The CDR3 DNA is TGTGCCAGCAGTTTGGAGCGGCACTCCTACGAGCAGTACGTC. This codes for CASSLERHSYEQYV.

A few counts support this clonotype. The chain links TRBV11-2 to TRBJ2-7; 7 nucleotides agree with TRBD2. The CDR3 sequence is 15 residues long. CDR1 is SGHAT and CDR2 is FQNNGV in the germline V gene. The ends lost 6 bases at V and 5 bases at J; junction bases unmatched: 13. CDR3 nucleotide sequence: TGTGCCAGCAGGGGGGGGAGGGAGAGGGTGGACGAGCAGTACTTC. Protein product: CASRGGRERVDEQYF.

The chain combines TRBV2 with TRBJ2-7; D possibly uses TRBD1 or TRBD2 (5 bases each). CDR3 length: 12 residues. Trimming pared 6 bases from V and 6 bases from J, leaving 12 bases between. The V gene's germline CDR1 is SNHLY and CDR2 FYNNEI. The CDR3 nucleotides read TGTGCCAGCAGCGACGGGGCGGGCGAGCAGTACGTC. It yields the protein CASSDGAGEQYV.

A few counts support this clonotype. The V gene is TRBV7-2, the J gene TRBJ2-7, with 12 positions matching TRBD1. The CDR3 length is 15 residues. The junction had 6 bases not matched to a gene; V was cut back by 4 bases and J by 5 bases. The germline V gene has CDR1 SGHTA and CDR2 FQGNSA. DNA for the CDR3: TGTGCCAGCAGCTCTCCCGGGACAGGGGGCAACGAGCAGTACTTC. Translating gives CASSSPGTGGNEQYF.

This clonotype was detected a few times. The chain is built from TRBV5-4 and TRBJ2-1; D is ambiguous. The CDR3 loop spans 13 amino acids. Germline V lookup: CDR1 SGHNT, CDR2 YYREEE (reference sequence). V lost 3 bases to trimming and J lost 8 bases, with 12 bases between them. For the CDR3, the DNA is TGTGCCAGCAGCTACGACTGGCAGGATGAGCAGTTCTTC. This encodes CASSYDWQDEQFF. The full variable domain, with the rest looked up from reference TRBV5-4 and TRBJ2-1, is ETGVTQSPTHLIKTRGQQVTLRCSSQSGHNTVSWYQQALGQGPQFIFQYYREEENGRGNFPPRFSGLQFPNYSSELNVNALELDDSALYLCASSYDWQDEQFFGPGTRLTVL.

With regard to this clonotype: This may be a read error: a much more frequent sequence differs by one nucleotide. The chain combines TRBV3-1 with TRBJ1-1; 7 nucleotides line up with TRBD1. Germline trimming cut 4 bases from V and 7 bases from J; bases unmatched to any gene: 9. The CDR3 runs to 14 residues. Germline V gene sequence: CDR1 LGHDT, CDR2 YNNKEL (reference sequence). Written as DNA, the CDR3 is TGTGCCAGCAGCCTAGTGGGACAGTTGATTGAAGCTTTCTTT. It specifies CASSLVGQLIEAFF.

This clonotype was seen more than once but under ten times. The rearrangement links TRBV14 to TRBJ2-3, with TRBD2 matching 9 bases. The CDR3 contains 17 residues. Germline CDR1 is SGHDN and CDR2 is FVKESK. V lost 0 bases to trimming and J lost 0 bases; unmatched junction nucleotides: 4. The CDR3 region is CASSQDRSGRSTDTQYF. CDR3 DNA sequence: TGTGCCAGCAGCCAAGATAGGAGCGGGAGGAGCACAGATACGCAGTATTTT.

This chain joins TRBV5-1 and TRBJ1-5, with D unresolved. The V end lost 3 bases, the J end lost 0 bases, and 4 bases lay between the germline ends. Germline V gene sequence: CDR1 SGHRS, CDR2 YFSETQ. The CDR3 totals 13 residues. CDR3 sequence: CASSSNSNQPQHF. CDR3 nucleotides: TGCGCCAGCAGCTCGAATAGCAATCAGCCCCAGCATTTT. Full variable domain (missing parts from reference TRBV5-1 and TRBJ1-5): KAGVTQTPRYLIKTRGQQVTLSCSPISGHRSVSWYQQTPGQGLQFLFEYFSETQRNKGNFPGRFSGRQFSNSRSEMNVSTLELGDSALYLCASSSNSNQPQHFGDGTRLSIL.

V gene TRBV6-5 combines with J gene TRBJ1-4; 8 positions agree with TRBD1. After removal of 5 bases from V and 8 bases from J, the junction contained 7 bases not matched to a gene. The CDR3 consists of 14 residues. Germline CDR1 and CDR2: MNHEY and SVGAGI. The CDR3 loop reads CASSTRTGSEKLFF. For the CDR3, the DNA is TGTGCCAGCAGTACCAGGACAGGGTCAGAAAAACTGTTTTTT.

This sequence joins TRBV20-1 and TRBJ2-3; D is unclear. The CDR3 is made up of 14 amino acids. Looked up from germline, CDR1 is DFQATT and CDR2 is SNEGSKA (reference sequence). The ends were cut back, 1 base at V and 2 bases at J, with 10 bases in the middle. The CDR3 coding sequence is TGCAGTGCTAGAGTTGTCGGAAACACAGATACGCAGTATTTT. Its translation: CSARVVGNTDTQYF.

V usage is TRBV4-3 and J usage is TRBJ1-4; D unresolved. From germline, CDR1 is LGHNA and CDR2 YSLEER. V was cut by 5 bases and J by 7 bases, with 20 bases left in between. CDR3 length equals 16 residues. The CDR3 loop reads CASSARRPAPGEKLFF. CDR3 bases: TGCGCCAGCAGCGCCCGCCGGCCAGCCCCCGGTGAAAAACTGTTTTTT.